This T cell receptor (beta chain) emerged from a study of cytomegalovirus exposure and HLA in healthy donors (dated by TCRdb to the late 2010s). At the level of the whole study: In an earlier analysis of 550 to 750 of the donors, less than 350 Gb of sequence data and 90 million to 120 million unique TCR beta sequences from some 170 million T cells were reported. In a later analysis, previously published TCR beta repertoires from about 670 donors were re-analyzed and high-resolution HLA genotyping was added so that TCR occurrence patterns could be studied. The number of typed donors differed by locus: 629-630 for A, B, C, DRB1 and DQB1; approximately 530 for DQA1; 606 for DPA1; and roughly 470 for DPB1. Of the roughly 390 genotyped donors, 81% were placed in the genetic ancestry cluster associated with self-reported Caucasian donors. Roughly 5 DR-DQ haplotypes were treated as single units for association and clustering because of strong linkage in the cohort. Every repertoire in the discovery cohort had been generated on one and the same sequencing platform. Class I and class II HLA loci were covered by the typing at four-digit resolution. Besides the first cohort of roughly 660 subjects, a separate validation cohort made up of 120 or so different subjects was used. Among some 410 genotyped donors of the cohort, an average of roughly 240,000 unique TCR beta nucleotide sequences were sequenced per donor, around a sixth of them non-productive. The study used immunosequencing to profile the T cell repertoires of more than 650 subjects and linked those repertoires to cytomegalovirus serostatus. In the later analysis, no new phenotypic data were used to find candidate immune exposures; instead, reliance was placed on TCR beta sequences and their occurrence across donors. Alongside the repertoire data, information on donor age, sex, ethnicity and CMV serostatus was compiled. Roughly 300 gigabases of sequencing data and some 85 million unique TCR sequences were included in an early release covering about 620 HLA-typed donors. In a later genetic analysis, genome-wide SNP genotypes for about 55% of the 666 donors were used, and that subset was treated as a discovery cohort. To decide whether each TCR beta V gene segment behaved as functional or pseudogenic, an earlier analysis of fewer than 750 of the donors relied on high-throughput TCR beta sequencing. The study combined high-throughput TCR immunosequencing, statistical association of individual TCRs with disease status, and machine learning to predict cytomegalovirus infection status. The study aimed to test whether signatures of past pathogen exposure could be identified by cataloging public T cell receptors.

As concerns this clone: Its antigen is currently not known. No much larger clone is present one base from it, and per-base qualities are unavailable.

Study-wide conclusions, independent of this receptor: In vitro tests confirmed that three of the cytomegalovirus-associated TCR beta chains recognize cytomegalovirus antigens. Correlated functional status among segregating V segments might reflect linkage disequilibrium, but an unknown experimental factor could not be ruled out. CMV serostatus was the only immune exposure information available for the cohort. Roughly uniform sequencing depth across donors was assumed in presence/absence analyses, although this assumption may not hold. V-gene and J-gene trimming of TCR beta chains was associated with a missense DCLRE1C variant in a later genetic analysis, and the association was replicated in an independent cohort. A further reported finding was that TCR beta sequences accurately predicted the HLA-A and HLA-B alleles for most subjects in the first cohort. Compared with the roughly 710-donor mean, donors in an Asian-associated ancestry cluster had fewer N-insertions in productive TCRs, according to a later genetic analysis. Cytomegalovirus status was reported to be diagnosed by the classifier with high specificity and sensitivity in both the original and validation cohorts. The authors suggested that the approach could potentially be generalized to other disease states and immunological phenotypes. Because counts were too low, roughly 16 rarely observed V segments, including chromosome 9 orphons, were left out of the earlier analysis of 587 of the donors. A cluster of highly shared sequence variants was judged likely to be a technical artifact of the sequencing pipeline. This cohort had only TCR beta chains sequenced, and the lack of alpha or paired-chain data limited which features could be detected. Several of the top co-occurrence clusters appeared to be linked to parvovirus B19, influenza, CMV and Epstein-Barr virus, according to a later analysis. Compared with equally common non-associated chains, HLA-associated TCR beta chains in a later analysis were more clonally expanded and had lower generation probabilities. According to a later analysis, most CMV-associated TCR beta chains appeared to be HLA-restricted, and the HLA associations seemed to be driven largely by CMV exposure. An earlier analysis of approximately 570 of the donors showed that most TCR beta V segments appeared in productive rearrangements either about 87% or about 30% of the time, which broadly matched IMGT annotations. Most TCR sequences were observed very rarely across donors, whereas some public TCRs were present in many individuals. Specific HLA alleles were associated with some 15,000 TCR beta sequences at a false discovery rate of 0.05 in a later analysis. A total of 150 to 200 TCR beta chains were listed by the study as associated with cytomegalovirus. Because HLA typing was missing for some donors at each locus, association tests included only the typed subset. Some IMGT-functional V segments, including TRBV6-2 and TRBV6-3, could not be distinguished by the 87-base-pair reads and were therefore excluded. In a later analysis, TCR association rates were found to vary across HLA loci, with the most associated TCRs seen for DRB1 alleles and the fewest for HLA-C alleles. When HLA alleles, especially DR and DQ, strongly co-occurred, TCR associations were difficult to assign to individual alleles.

The cohort consisted of 666 healthy bone marrow donors. Cohort members were all nominally healthy when sampled, although unrecorded immune exposures were likely present. The donor tested CMV seropositive, placing the donor among the 290 or so seropositive members of the cohort. A peripheral blood sample was provided by each donor, and peripheral blood mononuclear cells were used for TCR beta sequencing. The Qiagen DNeasy Blood Extraction Kit was used to extract genomic DNA from the blood cell samples. The receptor library was made with the immunoSEQ multiplex PCR assay. The multiplex PCR relied on a mix of 60 forward primers for TCR Vbeta segments and 13 reverse primers for TCR Jbeta segments. The CDR3 region of rearranged TCR beta genes was amplified from genomic DNA with a multiplex PCR assay. The amplified TCR beta libraries were sequenced on the Illumina HiSeq System as 87-base-pair reads. As for the authors' bioinformatics: Across the roughly 700 repertoires, a later analysis counted tens of millions of unique TCR beta chains, around 11 million of which were shared by at least two donors. Raw reads were error-corrected and collapsed into unique sequences with a nearest-neighbor algorithm that merged closely related sequences to remove PCR and sequencing errors. CDR3 sequences were aligned to IMGT reference sequences to assign V, D and J gene segments. For a sequence to be retained, a match of at least six nucleotides to both a V gene segment and a J gene segment was required. A rearrangement was called productive if the CDR3 had no stop codons and remained in frame with V and J, and every other rearrangement was called non-productive. CDR3 was defined according to IMGT convention as the region running from the second conserved V-encoded cysteine to the conserved J-encoded phenylalanine. The earlier analysis of 500 to 750 of the donors excluded any sequence lacking an unambiguous match to a single V gene segment. In an earlier analysis of several hundred of the donors, V segments were called functional above 56.7% productive rearrangements and were called segregating when the between-donor standard deviation exceeded 5%. A statistical classification framework was developed to diagnose cytomegalovirus status using the catalog of TCR beta chain sequences. In a later analysis, TCR nucleotide sequences were compared against IMGT/GENE-DB human TR gene sequences so that V and J genes could be assigned. The TCRdist pipeline was used in a later analysis to assign CDR3 sequences and most-parsimonious VDJ recombination scenarios. A later analysis defined each TCR beta chain by its CDR3 amino acid sequence plus V-gene family, and excluded reads lacking a unique V-gene family. A later analysis removed 550 to 650 highly shared, low-generation-probability nucleotide sequences to deal with suspected cross-contamination and a sequencing artifact. A later analysis calculated a clonal expansion index for each public chain from normalized within-repertoire ranks of inferred template counts. A later analysis computed generation probabilities with a VDJ recombination model fitted to out-of-frame rearrangements, and checked the results against IGoR. Hypergeometric tests were used in a later analysis to score TCR-TCR, TCR-HLA and TCR-CMV co-occurrence, with a repertoire-size bias correction applied to the TCR pairs. In a later analysis, false discovery rates were estimated by permuting HLA or CMV assignments 20 times. A later analysis grouped co-occurring TCRs with DBSCAN, adding TCRdist sequence similarity when clustering within HLA-allele-positive subsets. Repertoires with fewer than 30,000 or more than 120,000 public chains were left out of co-occurrence clustering, as were a few repertoires with anomalous nucleotide sharing. The source is immuneACCESS, and TCRdb retained only in-frame sequences with V and J called. Part of the clones is not carried over; for the studies checked, unresolved V genes explain less than half of this, and the remainder is unexplained. V, J and clone size are those of that table, while D and trimming were read from the DNA. This sample comprises around 160,000 clones, 70% to 75% of them detected only once. Approximately 4.6% of the sample comes from the top ten.

The CDR3 starts with the cysteine, ends with the phenylalanine, and has 17 residues. Just CDR3 DNA is preserved here, 51 bases in frame from base 1. Germline trimming amounts to 4 bases on V and 5 bases on J, with 11 as the count of junction bases outside the gene matches. CDR1 and CDR2, per the germline V gene, are LGHNA and YNFKEQ. Sequenced material: PBMCs. Here the chain combines TRBV4-2 and TRBJ2-3; 11 junctional bases match TRBD2. The sequence was collected from a man between 18 and 29 years old in good health and CMV-seropositive. The CDR3 in this case is CASSRTISGGAIDTQYF. The DNA reads as follows: TGTGCCAGCAGCCGGACCATTAGCGGGGGGGCCATAGATACGCAGTATTTT.